Presented here are 5 T cell receptor beta chains from one specimen sequenced in a study of T cells after yellow fever vaccination. TCRdb reprocessed the 5' RACE reads via MiXCR and lists one record per CDR3 protein. Of 280,000 or so distinct CDR3 sequences in the sample, less than 9.5% were seen once. Sequencing used CD4+ T cells sorted from PBMCs, obtained 5 days after the yellow fever booster vaccination. The source of these receptors is a man between 18 and 29 years old who received the YFV17D yellow fever vaccine.

This clonotype has just a few counts. The chain recombines TRBV9 with TRBJ1-1; a possible D gene is TRBD1 (6 bases). Trimming removed 0 bases from V and 6 bases from J, with 9 bases in between. Germline V gene data show CDR1 as SGDLS and CDR2 as YYNGEE. This CDR3 spans 13 amino acids. For the CDR3, the DNA is TGTGCCAGCAGCGTAGACAGGGCCGCTGAAGCTTTCTTT. Its protein is CASSVDRAAEAFF.

This clonotype was found a few times. V usage is TRBV14 and J usage is TRBJ1-6, with 7 positions matching TRBD1. This CDR3 contains 16 residues. V lost 1 base, J lost 5 bases, and 5 bases stayed unmatched. Germline V lookup: CDR1 SGHDN, CDR2 FVKESK. Here the CDR3 reads CASSQGGGRNNSPLHF. The CDR3 DNA reads as TGTGCCAGCAGCCAAGGAGGGGGCCGAAATAATTCACCCCTCCACTTT.

The chain uses TRBV3-1 and TRBJ1-5, with no clear D. CDR1 LGHDT and CDR2 YNNKEL come from the germline V gene (reference sequence). CDR3 length equals 14 residues. The germline V and J ends were trimmed by 2 bases and 6 bases, with 11 bases remaining between them. The CDR3 bases are TGTGCCAGCAGCCAATCCCGAGGAGGTCAGCCCCAGCATTTT. Residues: CASSQSRGGQPQHF.

The chain links TRBV20-1 to TRBJ2-3; 10 bases line up with TRBD2. This CDR3 is 14 amino acids long. CDR1 and CDR2 (germline): DFQATT, SNEGSKA (reference sequence). J lost 1 base, V lost 7 bases, and 5 bases had no gene match. The CDR3: CSGSGGAGTDTQYF. CDR3 sequence (DNA): TGCAGTGGAAGCGGGGGGGCTGGCACAGATACGCAGTATTTT.

The chain couples TRBV20-1 to TRBJ2-3; the D gene is possibly TRBD2 (5 bases). CDR1 is DFQATT and CDR2 is SNEGSKA in the germline V gene (reference sequence). This CDR3 region has 15 residues. V was trimmed by 0 bases and J by 3 bases, leaving 13 bases between them. The CDR3 bases are TGCAGTGCTAGAGATCATCGGGGAGCGACAGATACGCAGTATTTT. It codes for CSARDHRGATDTQYF.